One and the same sample provided the 26 T cell receptor beta chains below, sequenced in a study of response to subunit inactivated influenza vaccine. TCRdb independently ran MiXCR on the RT-PCR reads; one entry per CDR3 protein. The sample lists about 520,000 distinct CDR3 sequences; approximately 7.8% were seen once. The material sequenced was PBMCs from blood, taken around 25 months after vaccination. These receptors all come from a man in his fifties or sixties who received an inactivated influenza vaccine.

This clonotype was detected a few times. The chain couples TRBV27 to TRBJ1-6, with D tentatively TRBD1 (6 bases). The CDR3 is 17 amino acids. Germline CDR1 reads MNHEY; CDR2 reads SMNVEV (reference sequence). V was trimmed by 3 bases and J by 9 bases, leaving 21 bases between them. The DNA of the CDR3 is TGTGCCAGCAGTTTGGGGATCGGACAGCAGTTAGGTTCACCCCTCCACTTT. It is translated as CASSLGIGQQLGSPLHF.

This clonotype was picked up many times. The rearrangement links TRBV14 to TRBJ2-5, with a possible D match to TRBD1 (6 bases). The CDR3 covers 13 residues. Germline V gene sequence: CDR1 SGHDN, CDR2 FVKESK. V lost 6 bases, J lost 5 bases, and 13 bases lay in between. CDR3 in DNA: TGTGCCAGCAGGTTTGGACAGTCGGAGACCCAGTACTTC. Its protein is CASRFGQSETQYF.

This clonotype was picked up a small number of times. The rearrangement joins TRBV10-2 to TRBJ2-7; 9 bases match TRBD1. Germline values: CDR1 WSHSY, CDR2 SAAADI. With 6 bases clipped from V and 3 bases from J, the junction kept 6 bases outside the gene matches. This CDR3 is built from 14 residues. The CDR3 DNA is TGCGCCAGCAGCGCGACAGGGGGTGGCTACGAGCAGTACTTC. It is translated as CASSATGGGYEQYF.

In this sample, this clonotype turned up many times. The gene calls are TRBV7-9 and TRBJ1-1, with a possible D match to TRBD1 (6 bases). The V gene's germline CDR1 is SEHNR and CDR2 FQNEAQ (reference sequence). Trimming pared 1 base from V and 0 bases from J, leaving 15 bases between. The CDR3 sequence is 17 residues long. In nucleotides, the CDR3 is TGTGCCAGCAGCTTAGGGGTTGATTGGACAGTGAACACTGAAGCTTTCTTT. Translating it yields CASSLGVDWTVNTEAFF.

This chain links TRBV7-2 with TRBJ1-1; D is unclear. Germline loops: CDR1 SGHTA, CDR2 FQGNSA. V lost 1 base and J 10 bases, leaving 16 bases between the germline ends. The CDR3 contains 14 residues. DNA for the CDR3: TGTGCCAGCAGCTTAGATAGTATTCCTTTGCGAGCTTTCTTT. Amino acid sequence: CASSLDSIPLRAFF.

This clonotype was detected many times. V is TRBV20-1 and J is TRBJ2-7; D is undetermined. Germline-derived CDR1 and CDR2 are DFQATT and SNEGSKA (reference sequence). The CDR3 is 11 amino acids. Trimming stripped 6 bases from V and 4 bases from J, with 10 bases between. This CDR3 reads CSARNRYEQYF. The CDR3, as DNA: TGCAGTGCCAGAAATCGGTACGAGCAGTACTTC.

The chain uses TRBV4-1 and TRBJ2-5; D might be TRBD2 (6 bases). Germline CDR1 is MGHRA and CDR2 is YSYEKL. Trimming pared 3 bases from V and 3 bases from J, leaving 11 bases between. This CDR3 contains 14 residues. The DNA of the CDR3 is TGCGCCAGCAGCCAGACGACTAGGAAAGAGACCCAGTACTTC. It codes for CASSQTTRKETQYF.

In its sample, this clonotype was seen a few times. The junction does not match germline at one end; this may be a read error. This chain links TRBV6-2 or TRBV6-3 with TRBJ2-2; D may match TRBD1 or TRBD2 (5 bases each). The CDR3 has 12 amino acids. The germline V gene has CDR1 MNHEY and CDR2 SVGEGT. In DNA, the CDR3 is TGTGCCAGCAGTAATAACCTCCGGGACCACGCCTTT. This encodes CASSNNLRDHAF.

This clonotype was detected only a few times. V gene TRBV5-1 combines with J gene TRBJ1-1; D is uncertain. The CDR3 loop spans 14 amino acids. V lost 0 bases, J lost 5 bases, and 11 bases lay in between. Germline CDR1 reads SGHRS; CDR2 reads YFSETQ. CDR3 loop: CASSLEFLRTEAFF. CDR3 in DNA: TGCGCCAGCAGCTTGGAATTTCTACGGACTGAAGCTTTCTTT.

This chain links TRBV12-3 or TRBV12-4 with TRBJ2-2; perhaps D is TRBD1 or TRBD2 (5 bases each). CDR3 length: 12 amino acids. The germline V and J ends were trimmed by 6 bases and 6 bases, with 8 bases remaining between them. This CDR3 reads CASRWGSGELFF. CDR3 DNA sequence: TGTGCCAGCAGATGGGGGTCCGGGGAGCTGTTTTTT.

This chain uses TRBV5-4 with TRBJ1-2, with a weak D call TRBD1 (5 bases). This CDR3 region has 14 residues. Trimming removed 0 bases from V and 5 bases from J, with 11 bases in between. CDR1 and CDR2 from the germline V gene are SGHNT and YYREEE (reference sequence). The DNA for the CDR3 is TGTGCCAGCAGCTTGGGGGCAGGGTCGTATGGCTACACCTTC. As protein: CASSLGAGSYGYTF.

At least ten counts were recorded for this clonotype. The chain joins TRBV14 to TRBJ2-1; D is undetermined. With 3 bases removed from V and 5 bases from J, the gap between germline ends came to 5 bases. Germline CDR1 SGHDN, CDR2 FVKESK. The CDR3 spans 12 residues. The DNA for the CDR3 is TGTGCCAGCAGCCAGGTGAACAATGAGCAGTTCTTC. Residues: CASSQVNNEQFF.

This clonotype has only a few counts. CDR3 region: CASSQSGEREKLFF. Written as DNA, the CDR3 is TGTGCCAGCTCACAATCAGGGGAGCGCGAAAAACTGTTTTTT. The J gene is TRBJ1-4, the V gene TRBV18, with a possible D match to TRBD1 (6 bases). The CDR3 loop spans 14 amino acids. CDR1 is KGHSH, CDR2 LQKENI, per germline. Trimming cost V 4 bases and J 8 bases, with 14 bases left between them.

The rearrangement joins TRBV5-1 to TRBJ2-3; 9 nucleotides align to TRBD2. CDR1 and CDR2 (germline): SGHRS, YFSETQ. V shed 4 bases, J shed 6 bases, and the junction held 9 bases outside the gene matches. This CDR3 spans 15 amino acids. DNA for the CDR3: TGCGCCAGCAGCCCGACTGGGCTAGCGGGGGATACGCAGTATTTT. Its translation: CASSPTGLAGDTQYF.

This clonotype was counted a few times. The chain carries TRBV7-2 and TRBJ1-2; tentatively, D is TRBD1 (5 bases). The CDR3 contains 12 residues. V was shortened by 1 base and J by 8 bases, with 8 bases between the two germline ends. In germline, CDR1 is SGHTA, CDR2 FQGNSA. As DNA, the CDR3 is TGTGCCAGCAGCTTAGTAGGGGTCGGCTACACCTTC. Its protein is CASSLVGVGYTF.

This clonotype was seen a handful of times. The CDR3 coding sequence is TGTGCCAGCAGTTTATCCCGGGACAGGGGTCACGAGCAGTACTTC. This translates into CASSLSRDRGHEQYF. This chain joins TRBV27 and TRBJ2-7; 10 positions agree with TRBD1. Germline V gives CDR1 MNHEY, CDR2 SMNVEV (reference sequence). The length of the CDR3 is 15 residues. With V trimmed by 0 bases and J by 5 bases, 4 bases remained unmatched.

This clonotype was counted between two and nine times. This chain links TRBV10-3 with TRBJ2-2; the match to TRBD2 covers 10 bases. The V gene's germline CDR1 is ENHRY and CDR2 SYGVKD. The trim removed 2 bases at V and 6 bases at J, leaving 3 bases unmatched. The length of the CDR3 is 15 residues. This CDR3 is CAISEELAGAGELFF. For the CDR3, the DNA is TGTGCCATCAGTGAGGAGCTAGCGGGAGCCGGGGAGCTGTTTTTT.

The table lists this clonotype with many counts. This sequence joins TRBV29-1 and TRBJ2-1; possible D gene TRBD2, 5 bases. Germline CDR1 is SQVTM and CDR2 is ANQGSEA. V lost 3 bases, J lost 7 bases, and 19 bases lay in between. The CDR3 runs to 15 residues. CDR3 in amino acids: CSVDYEGVFYNEQFF. The CDR3 coding sequence is TGCAGCGTTGATTATGAGGGAGTTTTTTATAATGAGCAGTTCTTC.

This clonotype has only a few counts. This chain connects TRBV5-1 to TRBJ1-1; tentative D call: TRBD1 (5 bases). CDR1 is SGHRS, CDR2 YFSETQ, per germline. V was shortened by 4 bases and J by 0 bases, with 13 bases between the two germline ends. The CDR3 totals 15 residues. As DNA, the CDR3 is TGCGCCAGCAGCCCCGGGACTAACATGAACACTGAAGCTTTCTTT. This codes for CASSPGTNMNTEAFF.

At least ten counts were recorded for this clonotype. The chain joins TRBV28 to TRBJ2-1; weak D call: TRBD2 (6 bases). This CDR3 has 16 residues. Trimming left V 4 bases short and J 1 base short, with 14 bases between. Germline V gene data show CDR1 as MDHEN and CDR2 as SYDVKM. The CDR3 loop reads CASSSWGGISYNEQFF. As DNA, the CDR3 is TGTGCCAGCAGTTCGTGGGGCGGGATATCCTACAATGAGCAGTTCTTC.

V usage is TRBV20-1 and J usage is TRBJ2-1; 8 nucleotides match TRBD1. Germline CDR1 reads DFQATT; CDR2 reads SNEGSKA (reference sequence). Germline trimming cut 0 bases from V and 7 bases from J; bases unmatched to any gene: 8. The CDR3 length is 15 residues. CDR3 residues: CSARDIHRGVNEQFF. For the CDR3, the DNA is TGCAGTGCTAGAGATATACACAGGGGGGTGAATGAGCAGTTCTTC.

V usage is TRBV20-1 and J usage is TRBJ1-1; 8 bases are a match to TRBD1. The CDR3 is 10 residues long. The ends lost 5 bases at V and 9 bases at J; junction bases unmatched: 2. Germline V gene sequence: CDR1 DFQATT, CDR2 SNEGSKA (reference sequence). This CDR3 reads CSAGDRQAFF. CDR3 bases: TGCAGTGCTGGGGACAGGCAAGCTTTCTTT.

This clonotype was counted ten times or more. The genes are TRBV7-2 and TRBJ2-3, with 11 bases that match TRBD2. From germline, CDR1 is SGHTA and CDR2 FQGNSA. The CDR3 consists of 15 residues. The V and J ends lost 1 base and 7 bases, in that order; junction bases with no gene match: 4. The CDR3 nucleotides read TGTGCCAGCAGCTTAGATGGGACTAGCGGACATACGCAGTATTTT. It encodes CASSLDGTSGHTQYF.

This clonotype was found a few times. The chain uses TRBV12-3 or TRBV12-4 and TRBJ2-1; possible D gene TRBD2, 5 bases. This CDR3 contains 14 residues. Trimming took 6 bases from V and 7 from J, leaving 16 bases between them. CDR3 residues: CASSGLLDGNEQFF. The CDR3, as DNA: TGTGCCAGCAGCGGACTTTTAGACGGGAATGAGCAGTTCTTC.

In this sample, this clonotype turned up many times. The J gene is TRBJ2-1, the V gene TRBV19; 8 bases match TRBD2. The CDR3 loop spans 14 amino acids. Trimming took 5 bases from V and 13 from J; bases not matched to a gene: 13. Germline V gives CDR1 LNHDA, CDR2 SQIVND (reference sequence). As DNA, the CDR3 is TGTGCCAGTAGTTCAACCTTCGGGGGGGGATTCCAGTTCTTC. Its translation: CASSSTFGGGFQFF.

This chain uses TRBV4-1 with TRBJ2-5, with 7 bases fitting TRBD1. Germline trimming cut 1 base from V and 0 bases from J; bases unmatched to any gene: 11. This CDR3 comprises 18 residues. The germline V gene encodes CDR1 MGHRA and CDR2 YSYEKL. CDR3 protein: CASSQGKGTVGYQETQYF. The CDR3 DNA follows: TGCGCCAGCAGCCAAGGCAAGGGGACAGTGGGGTACCAAGAGACCCAGTACTTC.